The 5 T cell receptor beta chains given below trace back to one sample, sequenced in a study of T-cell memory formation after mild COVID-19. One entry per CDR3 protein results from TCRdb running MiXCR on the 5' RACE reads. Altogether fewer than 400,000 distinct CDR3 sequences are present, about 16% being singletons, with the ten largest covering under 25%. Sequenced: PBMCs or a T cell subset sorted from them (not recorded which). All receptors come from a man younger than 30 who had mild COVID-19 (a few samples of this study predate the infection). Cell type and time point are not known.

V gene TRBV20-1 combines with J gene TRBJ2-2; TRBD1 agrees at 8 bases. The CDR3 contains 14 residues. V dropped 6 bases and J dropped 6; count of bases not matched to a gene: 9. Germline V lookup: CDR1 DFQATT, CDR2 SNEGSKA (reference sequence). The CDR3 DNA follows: TGCAGTGCAAGAACAGGGGGAGAGGCCGGGGAGCTGTTTTTT. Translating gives CSARTGGEAGELFF.

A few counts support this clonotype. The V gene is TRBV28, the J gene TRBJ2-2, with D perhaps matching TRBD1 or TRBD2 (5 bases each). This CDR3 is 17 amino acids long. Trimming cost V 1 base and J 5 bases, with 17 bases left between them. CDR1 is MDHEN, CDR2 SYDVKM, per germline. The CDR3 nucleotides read TGTGCCAGCAGTTTATTTTGGGACGGTATTTCGACCGGGGAGCTGTTTTTT. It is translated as CASSLFWDGISTGELFF.

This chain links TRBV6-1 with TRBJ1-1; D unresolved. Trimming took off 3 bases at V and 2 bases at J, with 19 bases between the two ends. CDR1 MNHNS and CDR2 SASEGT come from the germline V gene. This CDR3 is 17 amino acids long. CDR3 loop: CASSDEFVASGNTEAFF. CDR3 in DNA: TGTGCCAGCAGTGATGAATTCGTGGCTTCGGGCAACACTGAAGCTTTCTTT.

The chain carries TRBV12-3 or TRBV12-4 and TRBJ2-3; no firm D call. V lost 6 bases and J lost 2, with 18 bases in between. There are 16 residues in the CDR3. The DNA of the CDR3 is TGTGCCAGCAGCAAAGACATCTGGGGTACCACAGATACGCAGTATTTT. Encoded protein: CASSKDIWGTTDTQYF.

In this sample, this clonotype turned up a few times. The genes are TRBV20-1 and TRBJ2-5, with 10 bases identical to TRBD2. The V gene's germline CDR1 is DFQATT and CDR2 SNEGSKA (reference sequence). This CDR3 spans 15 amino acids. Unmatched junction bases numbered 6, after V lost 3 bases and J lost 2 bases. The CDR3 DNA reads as TGCAGTGCTAGTAAGGCTAGCGGGAGACAAGAGACCCAGTACTTC. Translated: CSASKASGRQETQYF.